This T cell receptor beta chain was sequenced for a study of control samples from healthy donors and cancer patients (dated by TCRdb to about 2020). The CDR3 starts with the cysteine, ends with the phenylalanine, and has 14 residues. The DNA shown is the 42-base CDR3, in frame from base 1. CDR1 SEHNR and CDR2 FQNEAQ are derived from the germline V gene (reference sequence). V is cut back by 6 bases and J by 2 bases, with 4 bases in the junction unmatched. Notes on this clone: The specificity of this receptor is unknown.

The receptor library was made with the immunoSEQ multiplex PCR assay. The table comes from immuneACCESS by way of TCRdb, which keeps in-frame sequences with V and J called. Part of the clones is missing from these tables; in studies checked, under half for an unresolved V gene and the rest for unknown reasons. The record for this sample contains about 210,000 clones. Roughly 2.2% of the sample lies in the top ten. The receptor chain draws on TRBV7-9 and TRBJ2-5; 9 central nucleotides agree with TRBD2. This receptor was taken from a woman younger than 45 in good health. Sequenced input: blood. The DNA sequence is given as TGTGCCAGCAGGGTCACTAGCGGGCAAGAGACCCAGTACTTC. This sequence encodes CASRVTSGQETQYF.